This T cell receptor beta chain comes out of a study of T cell repertoires in cytomegalovirus infection. Study findings and constraints: The cumulative frequency of public TCR beta families identified carriers of CMV plus the relevant HLA.

Many counts were recorded for this clonotype. Its specificity is not known. MiXCR, run by TCRdb on the reads, gives a single entry per CDR3 protein. Counted here are about 530,000 distinct CDR3 sequences, more than 25% occurring once; the ten biggest clones make up 13%. The clonotype was recovered from a human donor in good health (CMV status not recorded). Some clones in this sample may be carry-over from other donors' samples. The specimen was PBMCs.

The CDR3 region has the DNA TGTGCCAGTAGTGGGTATCGTGGGACACAAAACACTGAAGCTTTCTTT. Translating it yields CASSGYRGTQNTEAFF. The chain joins TRBV19 to TRBJ1-1; perhaps TRBD1 as D (6 bases). The germline CDR1 and CDR2 sequences are LNHDA and SQIVND (reference sequence). This CDR3 has 16 residues. Trimming cost V 5 bases and J 2 bases, with 18 bases left between them. The variable domain in full, completed from reference TRBV19 and TRBJ1-1, reads DGGITQSPKYLFRKEGQNVTLSCEQNLNHDAMYWYRQDPGQGLRLIYYSQIVNDFQKGDIAEGYSVSREKKESFPLTVTSAQKNPTAFYLCASSGYRGTQNTEAFFGQGTRLTVV.